This T cell receptor beta chain was documented in a study of T cells in women clearing cervical HPV infection (dated by TCRdb to the late 2010s). With respect to the entire study: The cases were 25 to 30 women with histologically confirmed HPV16-related CIN3 or worse, and 2 of these cases were invasive cancers. The controls were some 23 women whose single incident HPV16 infection cleared within 12 months with no development of precancer or cancer. Blood from cases was collected at the visit where the lesion was first found, while blood from controls was collected once the infection could no longer be detected. Among cases, blood sampling occurred a median of 149 days after lesion detection, with an interquartile range of roughly 85 to 200 days. HLA typing was available for only a few women, so HLA type could not be excluded as a confounder. The exploratory proof-of-principle case-control study was nested within the Guanacaste HPV Natural History Study in Costa Rica and compared TCR repertoires across cervical HPV16 outcomes. Cases and controls were matched on year of sample collection and on age within five years. Cases had a median age of almost 35 years compared with more than 37 for controls, and baseline characteristics showed no significant differences between the groups. In the parent cohort, around 10,000 women aged 18 or older were enrolled in Guanacaste, Costa Rica, during about 1992 to 1994 and then followed for under 9 years. Five blinded duplicates per group were added as quality controls, giving around 60 samples: some 50 participants and about ten replicates. What the research found in general, with its limitations: By combining richness with V gene abundances, random forest classifiers separated cases from controls with an estimated AUC of about 0.82. Whether associations preceded infection or resulted from infection could not be shown with the cross-sectional design, and effector/memory subsets and HPV-specific T cells were not isolated. Across sequencing depths, CIN3+ cases showed significantly higher TCR repertoire richness than controls, but evenness did not differ between the groups. Because T-cell numbers per sample were unknown, differences in richness could reflect varying T-cell content rather than repertoire biology. Lower TRBV6-7 relative abundance was observed in cases than in controls (approximately 0.1% versus 0.16%; Bonferroni P = 0.0008).

Every participant had a single incident cervical HPV16 infection, and women with prevalent HPV16 infections were excluded. Cervical HPV DNA was detected with MY09/MY11 PCR, and genotyping was done with dot-blot hybridization. Roughly 16 mL of heparinized blood were centrifuged, and the buffy coat was split into aliquots, frozen at -30 degrees C, and then kept at -80 degrees C. QIAGEN kits were used to extract genomic DNA from the buffy coat specimens. Using the immunoSEQ assay, multiplex PCR amplified TCR beta CDR3 regions from an average of about 1,200 ng of genomic DNA per sample. Primer bias was corrected in the assay by using a complete synthetic TCR repertoire to establish an amplification baseline. The amplicons were sequenced using the Illumina platform. Per the authors' processing: Error correction of the sequences involved clustering with frequency ratios plus a modified nearest-neighbor algorithm, after which the sequences were analyzed in the immunoSEQ Analyzer using IMGT gene definitions. At each rarefaction depth, TCR richness and evenness were averaged across 20 rarefaction repeats, and samples with fewer sequences than that depth were excluded. Wilcoxon rank sum tests with FDR correction were used to compare relative abundances of V, D and J genes between the groups. Blinded duplicates gave an intraclass correlation of 95.6% for TCR richness and an average of roughly 76% across about 65 gene segments. TCRdb provides this immuneACCESS table in a form limited to in-frame rearrangements. Some clones are lacking; in checked studies, under half of them reflect an unresolved V gene, and why the rest are absent is not known. The DNA gave D and trimming, while V, J and clone size come from that table. The sample's clone listing holds 30,000 to 40,000 clones. The top ten hold about 6.8% of the sample.

About this clone: There is no known antigen for this receptor. The CDR3 end falls 3 residues outside the read, so it is completed with the germline J gene.

CDR1 and CDR2 (SGHRS, YFSETQ) derive from the germline V gene. V loses 4 bases, J loses 1 base, and the germline ends lie 13 bases apart. The CDR3 runs 15 amino acids, cysteine and phenylalanine included. Part of the CDR3 DNA is given, 36 bases translated from base 1. This receptor chain uses TRBV5-1 and TRBJ2-3, with TRBD2 tentatively as D gene (6 bases match). Sequencing was performed on blood buffy coat. The TCR originated in a woman between 18 and 70 years old with a cervical HPV16 infection that either progressed to CIN3+ or cleared (not recorded which). Here the CDR3 is given as CASSVTSYGTDTQYF. The CDR3 bases that were read are TGCGCCAGCAGCGTAACTAGCTACGGCACAGATACG.